This TCR beta chain was obtained from a study of T cells after yellow fever vaccination. This clonotype occurred many times. Germline V lookup: CDR1 SGDLS, CDR2 YYNGEE. The CDR3 is made up of 14 amino acids. Trimming shortened V by 0 bases and J by 2 bases, and 8 bases separated the two germline ends. A single record per CDR3 protein comes from TCRdb applying MiXCR to the 5' RACE reads. The sample lists hundreds of thousands of distinct CDR3 sequences, approximately 3.9% occurring once. This sequence was found in a young man who received the YFV17D yellow fever vaccine. The sequencing here drew on PBMCs, taken on the day of the yellow fever booster vaccination. The genes are TRBV9 and TRBJ1-1, with D uncertain. The CDR3 DNA reads TGTGCCAGCAGCGTAGGCACAGTCAACACTGAAGCTTTCTTT. Its protein is CASSVGTVNTEAFF.